This T cell receptor beta chain was recovered during a study of T cell repertoires in cytomegalovirus infection (dated by TCRdb to between 2018 and 2021). For the study in its entirety: Because public TCR beta signatures pointed to carriage of CMV infection together with the matching HLA type, the HLA type of each donor mattered for the analysis.

As encoded in the germline V gene (reference sequence), CDR1 is SGHAT while CDR2 is FQDESV. The CDR3, from cysteine to phenylalanine, totals 14 residues. Only the CDR3 DNA is retained, 42 bases long and in frame from the first base. General study outcomes and caveats: In both this cohort and an independent cohort of a few hundred donors, the cumulative frequency of public TCR beta family members distinguished carriers of CMV infection plus the relevant HLA type. The ex vivo response was dominated by HLA-C-restricted CMV-specific TCR beta clonotypes, which also provided the single most frequent clonotype in two of eight donors.

The sequencer was an Illumina HiSeq 1500. TCRdb redid the processing of the public reads, applying fastp at Q25 and MiXCR, and retained in-frame beta chains. Each CDR3 protein gets just one entry, which takes the most common genes and DNA from the rows behind it. The sample yields hundreds of thousands of distinct CDR3 sequences; roughly a quarter were counted once. The top ten clones comprise less than 9.5% of the sample. About this clonotype: Its recognized antigen is unknown. An end of the junction does not agree with germline; a read error may underlie this.

Recombination connected TRBV11-1 to TRBJ2-1; too little of a D gene remains to name it. The TCR sequence derives from a human donor in good health (CMV status not recorded). Some clones in this sample may be carry-over from other donors' samples. The sequenced material came from CD8+ T cells from PBMCs. The nucleotide sequence reads as follows: TGTGCCAACAGCTCGGGCGCGATTTACGTTGAGCAGTTCTTC. It encodes CANSSGAIYVEQFF.